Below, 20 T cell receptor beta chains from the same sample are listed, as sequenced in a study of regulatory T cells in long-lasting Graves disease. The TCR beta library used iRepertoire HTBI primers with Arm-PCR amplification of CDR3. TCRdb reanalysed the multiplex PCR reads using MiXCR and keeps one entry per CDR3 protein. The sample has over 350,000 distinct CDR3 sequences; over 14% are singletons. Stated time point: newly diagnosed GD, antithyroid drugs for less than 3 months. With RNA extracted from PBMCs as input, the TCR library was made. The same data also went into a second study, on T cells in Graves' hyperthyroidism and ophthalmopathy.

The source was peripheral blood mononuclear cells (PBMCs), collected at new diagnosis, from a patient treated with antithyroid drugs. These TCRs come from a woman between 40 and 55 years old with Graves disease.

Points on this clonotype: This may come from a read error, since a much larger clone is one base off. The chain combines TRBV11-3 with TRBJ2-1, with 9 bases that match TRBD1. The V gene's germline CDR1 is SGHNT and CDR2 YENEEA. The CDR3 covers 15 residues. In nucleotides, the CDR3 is TGTGCCAGCAGCTTCAACAGGGGGCCCTACCATGAGCAGTTCTTC. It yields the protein CASSFNRGPYHEQFF.

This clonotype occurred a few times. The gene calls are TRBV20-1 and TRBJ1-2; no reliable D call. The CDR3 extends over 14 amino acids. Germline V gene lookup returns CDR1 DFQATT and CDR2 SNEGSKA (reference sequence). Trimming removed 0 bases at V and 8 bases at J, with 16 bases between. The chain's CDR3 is CSARDTRATEGYTF. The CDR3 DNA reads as TGCAGTGCTAGAGATACCCGGGCCACAGAAGGCTACACCTTC.

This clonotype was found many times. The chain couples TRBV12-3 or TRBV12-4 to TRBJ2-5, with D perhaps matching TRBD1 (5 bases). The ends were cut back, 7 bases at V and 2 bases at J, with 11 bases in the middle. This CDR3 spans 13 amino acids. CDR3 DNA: TGTGCCAGCACCCAGACAGTACAAGAGACCCAGTACTTC. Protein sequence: CASTQTVQETQYF.

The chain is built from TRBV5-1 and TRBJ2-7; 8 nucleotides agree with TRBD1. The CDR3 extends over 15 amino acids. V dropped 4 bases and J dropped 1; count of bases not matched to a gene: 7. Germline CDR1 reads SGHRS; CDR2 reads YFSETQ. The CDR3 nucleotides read TGCGCCAGCAGCATGGACAGGGTTCCATCCTACGAGCAGTACTTC. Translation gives CASSMDRVPSYEQYF.

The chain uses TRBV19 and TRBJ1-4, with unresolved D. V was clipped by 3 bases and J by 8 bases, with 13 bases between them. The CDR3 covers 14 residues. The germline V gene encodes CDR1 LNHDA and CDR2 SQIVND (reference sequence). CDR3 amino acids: CASSMGFRREKLFF. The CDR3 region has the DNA TGTGCCAGTAGTATGGGGTTCCGGAGAGAAAAACTGTTTTTT.

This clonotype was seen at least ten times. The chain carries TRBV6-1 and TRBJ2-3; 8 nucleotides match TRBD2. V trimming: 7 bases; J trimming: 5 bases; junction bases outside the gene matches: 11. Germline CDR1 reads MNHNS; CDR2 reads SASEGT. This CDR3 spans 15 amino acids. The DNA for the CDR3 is TGTGCCAGCATCGGACTAGCTGCAAAGGAAGATACGCAGTATTTT. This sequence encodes CASIGLAAKEDTQYF.

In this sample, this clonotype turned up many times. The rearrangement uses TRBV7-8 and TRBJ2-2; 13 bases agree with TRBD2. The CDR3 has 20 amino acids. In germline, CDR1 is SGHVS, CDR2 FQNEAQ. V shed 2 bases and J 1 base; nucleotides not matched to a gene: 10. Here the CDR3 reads CASSLSRLWTSGRNTGELFF. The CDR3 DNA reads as TGTGCCAGCAGCTTATCCCGACTATGGACTAGCGGGAGGAACACCGGGGAGCTGTTTTTT.

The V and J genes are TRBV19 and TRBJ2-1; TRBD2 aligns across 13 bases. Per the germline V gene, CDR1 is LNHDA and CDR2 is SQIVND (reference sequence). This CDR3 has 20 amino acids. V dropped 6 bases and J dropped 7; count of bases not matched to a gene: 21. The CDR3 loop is CASSNWWGTSGASDGNEQFF. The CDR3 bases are TGTGCCAGTAGCAACTGGTGGGGGACTAGCGGGGCTTCAGATGGGAATGAGCAGTTCTTC. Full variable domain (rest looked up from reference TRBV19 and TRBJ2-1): DGGITQSPKYLFRKEGQNVTLSCEQNLNHDAMYWYRQDPGQGLRLIYYSQIVNDFQKGDIAEGYSVSREKKESFPLTVTSAQKNPTAFYLCASSNWWGTSGASDGNEQFFGPGTRLTVL.

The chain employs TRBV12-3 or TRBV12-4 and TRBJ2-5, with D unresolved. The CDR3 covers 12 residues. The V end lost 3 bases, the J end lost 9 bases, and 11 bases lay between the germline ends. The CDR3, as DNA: TGTGCCAGCAGTTTGAATGTCCGAGCCCAGTACTTC. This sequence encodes CASSLNVRAQYF.

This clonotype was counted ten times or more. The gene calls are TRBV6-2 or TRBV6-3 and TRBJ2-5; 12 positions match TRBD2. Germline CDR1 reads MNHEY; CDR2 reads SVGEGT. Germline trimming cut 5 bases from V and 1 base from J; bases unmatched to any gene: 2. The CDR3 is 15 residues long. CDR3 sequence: CASSRTSGVQETQYF. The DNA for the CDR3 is TGTGCCAGCAGTCGGACTAGCGGGGTCCAAGAGACCCAGTACTTC.

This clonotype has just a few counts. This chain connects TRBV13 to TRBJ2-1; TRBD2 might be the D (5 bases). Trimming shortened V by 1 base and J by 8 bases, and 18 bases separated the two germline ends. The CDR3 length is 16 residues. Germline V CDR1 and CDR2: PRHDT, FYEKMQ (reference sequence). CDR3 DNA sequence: TGTGCCAGCAGCTTAGTTAGGCGGGCCGACACCCATGAGCAGTTCTTC. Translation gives CASSLVRRADTHEQFF.

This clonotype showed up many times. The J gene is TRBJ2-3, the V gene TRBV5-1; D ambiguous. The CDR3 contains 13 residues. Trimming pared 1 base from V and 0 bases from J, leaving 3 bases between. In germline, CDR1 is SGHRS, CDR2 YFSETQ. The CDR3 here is CASSLFSTDTQYF. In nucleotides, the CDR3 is TGCGCCAGCAGCTTGTTTAGCACAGATACGCAGTATTTT. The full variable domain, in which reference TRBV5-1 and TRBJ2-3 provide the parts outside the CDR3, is KAGVTQTPRYLIKTRGQQVTLSCSPISGHRSVSWYQQTPGQGLQFLFEYFSETQRNKGNFPGRFSGRQFSNSRSEMNVSTLELGDSALYLCASSLFSTDTQYFGPGTRLTVL.

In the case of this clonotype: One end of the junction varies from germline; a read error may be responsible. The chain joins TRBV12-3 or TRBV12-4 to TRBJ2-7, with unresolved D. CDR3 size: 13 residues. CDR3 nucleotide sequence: TGTGCCGGCAGTCCCTTCCTTACCTACGAGCAGTACTTC. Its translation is CAGSPFLTYEQYF.

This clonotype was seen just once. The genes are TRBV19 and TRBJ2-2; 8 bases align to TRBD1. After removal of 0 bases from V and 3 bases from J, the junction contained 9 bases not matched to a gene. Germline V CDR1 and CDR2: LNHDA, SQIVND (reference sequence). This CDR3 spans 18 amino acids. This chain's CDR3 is CASSIDSNRGYDTGELFF. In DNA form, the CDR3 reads TGTGCCAGTAGTATAGATTCTAACAGGGGGTATGACACCGGGGAGCTGTTTTTT.

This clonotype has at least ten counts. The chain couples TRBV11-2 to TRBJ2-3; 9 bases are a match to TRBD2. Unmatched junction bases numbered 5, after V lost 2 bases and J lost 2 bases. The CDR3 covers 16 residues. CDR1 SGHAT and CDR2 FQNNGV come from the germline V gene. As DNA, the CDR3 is TGTGCCAGCAGCTTAACAAAGCGGGAGGACACAGATACGCAGTATTTT. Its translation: CASSLTKREDTDTQYF.

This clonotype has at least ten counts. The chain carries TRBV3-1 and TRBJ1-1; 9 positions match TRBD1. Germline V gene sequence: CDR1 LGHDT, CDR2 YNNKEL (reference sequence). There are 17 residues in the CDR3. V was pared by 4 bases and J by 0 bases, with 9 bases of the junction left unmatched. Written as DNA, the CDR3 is TGTGCCAGCAGCCCCGTCCCGGGACAGGGAATGAACACTGAAGCTTTCTTT. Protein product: CASSPVPGQGMNTEAFF.

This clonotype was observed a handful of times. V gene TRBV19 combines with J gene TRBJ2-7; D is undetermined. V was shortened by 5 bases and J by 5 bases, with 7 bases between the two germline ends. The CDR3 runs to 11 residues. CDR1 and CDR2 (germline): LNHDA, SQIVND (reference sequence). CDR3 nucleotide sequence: TGTGCCAGTAGTGTCTATAACGAGCAGTACTTC. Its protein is CASSVYNEQYF.

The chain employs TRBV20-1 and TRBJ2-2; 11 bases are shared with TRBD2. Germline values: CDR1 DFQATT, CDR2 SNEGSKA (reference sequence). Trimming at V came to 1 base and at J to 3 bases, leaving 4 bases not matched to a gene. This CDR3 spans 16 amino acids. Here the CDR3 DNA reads TGCAGTGCTAGAGGACTAGCGGGACCACACACCGGGGAGCTGTTTTTT. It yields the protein CSARGLAGPHTGELFF.

In nucleotides, the CDR3 is TGTGCCAGCAGCTTGGCCTTACAGGGAAGATACAATGAGCAGTTCTTC. It specifies CASSLALQGRYNEQFF. The chain couples TRBV5-6 to TRBJ2-1, with D possibly TRBD1 on 6 matching bases. CDR1 and CDR2 (germline): SGHDT, YYEEEE. This CDR3 spans 16 amino acids. Trimming took 0 bases from V and 4 from J, leaving 14 bases between them.

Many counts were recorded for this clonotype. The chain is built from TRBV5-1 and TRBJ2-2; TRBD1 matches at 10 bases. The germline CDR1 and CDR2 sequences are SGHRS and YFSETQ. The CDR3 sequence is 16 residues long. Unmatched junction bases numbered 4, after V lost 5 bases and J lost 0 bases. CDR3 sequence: CASRRGQGANTGELFF. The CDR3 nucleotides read TGCGCCAGCAGGCGAGGACAGGGGGCGAACACCGGGGAGCTGTTTTTT.